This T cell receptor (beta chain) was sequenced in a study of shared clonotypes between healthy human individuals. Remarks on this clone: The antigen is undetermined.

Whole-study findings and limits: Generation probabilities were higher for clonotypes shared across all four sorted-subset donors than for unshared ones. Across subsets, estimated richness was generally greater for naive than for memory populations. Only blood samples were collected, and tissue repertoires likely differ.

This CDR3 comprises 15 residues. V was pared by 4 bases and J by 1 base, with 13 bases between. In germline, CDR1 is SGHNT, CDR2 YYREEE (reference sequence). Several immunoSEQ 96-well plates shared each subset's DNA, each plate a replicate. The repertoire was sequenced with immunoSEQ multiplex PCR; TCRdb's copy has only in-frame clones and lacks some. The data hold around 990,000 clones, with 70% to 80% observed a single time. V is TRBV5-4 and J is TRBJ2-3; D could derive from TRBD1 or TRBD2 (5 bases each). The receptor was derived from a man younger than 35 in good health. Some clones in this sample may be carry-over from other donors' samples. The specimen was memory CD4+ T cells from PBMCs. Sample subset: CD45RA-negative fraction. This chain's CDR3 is CASSLEVGGTDTQYF. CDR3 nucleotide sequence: TGTGCCAGCAGCCTGGAGGTAGGGGGCACAGATACGCAGTATTTT.